Listed below are T cell receptor beta chains from one sample, sequenced in a study of control samples from healthy donors and cancer patients. Sequenced by immunoSEQ multiplex PCR; TCRdb stores in-frame clones only, minus some. The sample has over 75,000 clones; around four fifths are singletons. The source material was blood. The receptors come from a man aged 30-40 years in good health. Both conserved end residues are part of each CDR3. A D gene is named only where the DNA matches it firmly. Clone sizes are given selectively: once, few, many, or a class where the clone is expanded.

.,TRBJ2-1,TRBV4-1,.,CASSQGASGTAPYNEQFF,TGCGCCAGCAGCCAAGGGGCCTCCGGGACGGCGCCGTACAATGAGCAGTTCTTC
.,TRBJ2-2,TRBV6-1,.,CASSVQEQLGTGELFF,TGTGCCAGCAGTGTGCAAGAACAGTTAGGGACCGGGGAGCTGTTTTTT
.,TRBJ1-1,TRBV5-4,few,CASSENPGTTEAFF,TGTGCCAGCAGCGAAAATCCAGGGACTACTGAAGCTTTCTTT
TRBD1,TRBJ1-1,TRBV6-5,.,CASSYRTGQNTEAFF,TGTGCCAGCAGTTATCGGACAGGGCAGAACACTGAAGCTTTCTTT
TRBD1,TRBJ1-2,TRBV6-5,.,CASSPGQVYGYTF,TGTGCCAGCAGTCCTGGACAGGTCTATGGCTACACCTTC
.,TRBJ2-7,TRBV11-2,.,CASSLSPPLVGSYEQYF,TGTGCCAGCAGCTTATCTCCCCCACTAGTTGGCTCCTACGAGCAGTACTTC
.,TRBJ2-4,TRBV6-6,.,CASSYRRETPGDIQYF,TGTGCCAGCAGTTACCGCCGGGAGACCCCCGGAGACATTCAGTACTTC
.,TRBJ2-1,TRBV5-1,.,CASSSQPYNEQFF,TGCGCCAGCAGCTCTCAGCCTTACAATGAGCAGTTCTTC
TRBD2,TRBJ2-1,TRBV14,.,CASSQVAGVYNEQFF,TGTGCCAGCAGCCAGGTTGCGGGGGTTTACAATGAGCAGTTCTTC
.,TRBJ2-3,TRBV27,.,CASSLSSPTDTQYF,TGTGCCAGCAGTTTATCGAGCCCCACAGATACGCAGTATTTT
TRBD1,TRBJ1-6,TRBV5-4,.,CASSFQPGGNSPLHF,TGTGCCAGCAGCTTTCAACCAGGGGGCAACTCACCCCTCCACTTT
.,TRBJ2-2,TRBV6-5,once,CASKNPASTGELFF,TGTGCCAGCAAAAATCCCGCGAGTACCGGGGAGCTGTTTTTT
TRBD1,TRBJ2-5,TRBV30,.,CAWSEGAYQETQYF,TGTGCCTGGAGCGAGGGGGCGTATCAAGAGACCCAGTACTTC
TRBD1,TRBJ1-5,TRBV7-2,.,CASSWTGQENQPQHF,TGTGCCAGCAGCTGGACGGGACAGGAGAATCAGCCCCAGCATTTT
.,TRBJ1-4,TRBV5-6,.,CASSLDIRDEKLFF,TGTGCCAGCAGCTTGGACATCAGGGATGAAAAACTGTTTTTT
TRBD1,TRBJ1-3,TRBV3-1/TRBV3-2,.,CASSQRDGTGGGNTIYF,TGTGCCAGCAGCCAGAGGGACGGGACAGGAGGAGGAAACACCATATATTTT
TRBD1,TRBJ1-4,TRBV6-6,.,CASSWRGQGGEKLFF,TGTGCCAGCAGTTGGCGCGGACAGGGAGGAGAAAAACTGTTTTTT
.,TRBJ1-6,TRBV19,.,CASSIEGAYSPLHF,TGTGCCAGTAGTATAGAAGGGGCTTATTCACCCCTCCACTTT
TRBD2,TRBJ2-7,TRBV5-1,.,CASSSGTSNSEQYF,TGCGCCAGCAGCTCCGGGACTAGCAACTCCGAGCAGTACTTC
.,TRBJ2-7,TRBV15,.,CATSRAGRAYEQYF,TGTGCCACCAGCAGAGCGGGCAGGGCCTACGAGCAGTACTTC
.,TRBJ2-3,TRBV27,.,CASSLSSGAADTQYF,TGTGCCAGCAGTTTATCGTCGGGGGCTGCAGATACGCAGTATTTT
.,TRBJ2-3,TRBV5-6,.,CASSHVDTQYF,TGTGCCAGCAGTCATGTAGATACGCAGTATTTT
TRBD1,TRBJ2-1,TRBV28,.,CASSLRSGGTHNEQFF,TGTGCCAGCAGTTTGAGGTCAGGGGGTACTCACAATGAGCAGTTCTTC
.,TRBJ1-1,TRBV28,.,CASILLGALGTEAFF,TGTGCCAGCATCCTCTTGGGGGCTTTGGGCACTGAAGCTTTCTTT
.,TRBJ1-1,TRBV19,.,CASSAARAVRAFF,TGTGCCAGTAGTGCCGCCAGGGCCGTTCGCGCTTTCTTT
.,TRBJ1-1,TRBV5-6,.,CASSLVSRGNTEAFF,TGTGCCAGCAGCTTGGTATCGCGGGGGAACACTGAAGCTTTCTTT
.,TRBJ1-6,TRBV6-1,.,CASSEAGRSSYNSPLHF,TGTGCCAGCAGTGAAGCTGGCCGAAGCTCCTATAATTCACCCCTCCACTTT
.,TRBJ1-3,TRBV7-9,.,CASRTMEGVSGNTIYF,TGTGCCAGCAGAACTATGGAGGGGGTAAGTGGAAACACCATATATTTT
.,TRBJ1-2,TRBV6-5,.,CASSSQGHDAYGYTF,TGTGCCAGCAGCTCCCAGGGACACGATGCCTATGGCTACACCTTC
.,TRBJ1-6,TRBV2,.,CASSEASYNSPLHF,TGTGCCAGCAGTGAGGCTAGCTATAATTCACCCCTCCACTTT
TRBD2,TRBJ2-2,TRBV24-1,.,CATSDSFSGTYITGELFF,TGTGCCACCAGTGATTCCTTTAGCGGGACTTACATTACCGGGGAGCTGTTTTTT
.,TRBJ2-3,TRBV6-2/TRBV6-3,.,CASSPLGGLTDTQYF,TGTGCCAGCAGTCCCTTGGGGGGACTCACAGATACGCAGTATTTT
.,TRBJ1-6,TRBV30,.,CAWSGGGAYNSPLHF,TGTGCCTGGAGTGGCGGGGGCGCCTATAATTCACCCCTCCACTTT
.,TRBJ2-7,TRBV20-1,.,CSALLDYEQYF,TGCAGTGCGCTACTAGACTACGAGCAGTACTTC
.,TRBJ2-7,TRBV7-8,.,CASSSIQGYEQYF,TGTGCCAGCAGCTCCATACAGGGTTACGAGCAGTACTTC
TRBD1,TRBJ1-1,TRBV7-8,once,CASSLTGQGARAEAFF,TGTGCCAGCAGCTTAACGGGACAGGGGGCGAGGGCTGAAGCTTTCTTT
TRBD2,TRBJ2-1,TRBV25-1,.,CASSPGTSFYNEQFF,TGTGCCAGCAGCCCCGGGACTAGCTTCTACAATGAGCAGTTCTTC
TRBD1,TRBJ2-2,TRBV27,.,CASSFMGQGNTGELFF,TGTGCCAGCAGTTTTATGGGACAGGGGAACACCGGGGAGCTGTTTTTT
TRBD2,TRBJ2-2,TRBV5-1,.,CASSMLLAENTGELFF,TGCGCCAGCAGCATGCTACTAGCGGAAAACACCGGGGAGCTGTTTTTT
.,TRBJ2-2,TRBV28,.,CASSLYRGLGAGELFF,TGTGCCAGCAGTTTATACCGCGGGCTGGGGGCCGGGGAGCTGTTTTTT
.,TRBJ2-7,TRBV15,.,CATSRDQGYEQYF,TGTGCCACCAGCAGAGATCAAGGCTACGAGCAGTACTTC
.,TRBJ2-1,TRBV7-9,.,CASSLDANEQFF,TGTGCCAGCAGCTTAGATGCCAATGAGCAGTTCTTC
.,TRBJ2-3,TRBV6-1,.,CAAGRADTQYF,TGTGCCGCGGGTAGGGCAGATACGCAGTATTTT
TRBD1,TRBJ1-4,TRBV5-1,.,CASSLGTVEKLFF,TGCGCCAGCAGCTTAGGGACAGTTGAAAAACTGTTTTTT
TRBD2,TRBJ2-5,TRBV6-5,.,CASSYSSGAGGTQYF,TGTGCCAGCAGTTACTCTAGCGGGGCGGGGGGGACCCAGTACTTC
.,TRBJ2-1,TRBV5-1,.,CASSLDPLPNEQFF,TGCGCCAGCAGCTTGGATCCACTCCCCAATGAGCAGTTCTTC
.,TRBJ2-5,TRBV21-1,.,CASSNDNDSQETQYF,TGTGCCAGCAGCAACGACAACGACAGCCAAGAGACCCAGTACTTC
TRBD2,TRBJ2-3,TRBV15,.,CATSRVLAGLRDTQYF,TGTGCCACCAGCAGAGTTCTAGCGGGGTTAAGGGATACGCAGTATTTT
.,TRBJ1-6,TRBV18,few,CASSQQGTSPLHF,TGTGCCAGCTCACAGCAGGGGACTTCACCCCTCCACTTT
.,TRBJ2-3,TRBV7-3,once,CASSRNRGDTQYF,TGTGCCAGCAGCCGCAACCGAGGAGATACGCAGTATTTT